This TCR beta chain comes out of a study of Tregs in tolerant kidney transplant recipients (dated by TCRdb to about 2019). For the study in its entirety: Other Treg samples came from a roughly three-day mixed lymphocyte reaction with belatacept, some followed by an approximately 5-day donor restimulation, before sorting recipient CD4+CD25+CD127- cells. During sorting of primary belatacept mixed lymphocyte reaction cultures, recipient cells were distinguished from donor cells with antibodies. Before combined kidney and bone marrow transplantation, this study identified donor-specific regulatory T cells using TCRbeta sequencing and then followed those same cells after transplant. In a few healthy controls, several methods of expanding Tregs specific for an allogeneic donor were compared by TCRbeta repertoire sequencing. The study at large found these results: The study was constrained by small patient numbers, and validation of the findings is required in larger populations and under other immunosuppression protocols. Expanding Tregs with activated donor B cells appeared to identify the most biologically relevant and donor-specific TCRbeta repertoire. Biological reproducibility was not directly assessed, although technical replication error appeared to be minimal.

About this clone itself: The specificity of this receptor is unknown. No clone much larger than this one lies a single base away; base qualities are absent. Distinct nucleotide sequences in the sample also encode this CDR3.

Healthy control blood was obtained either as purchased buffy coats or from healthy volunteers. Healthy control blood was processed to PBMCs by Ficoll density gradient and cryopreserved, and patient PBMCs were collected before and after transplant. CDR1 and CDR2, per the germline V gene, are LGHNA and YNFKEQ. The CDR3 starts with the cysteine, ends with the phenylalanine, and has 16 residues. CDR3 DNA is the only sequence kept; it has 48 bases, read in frame from the first base. The junction shows trimming of 4 bases on V and 6 bases on J, and the gene matches do not reach 6 bases of it. For TCRbeta CDR3 sequencing, genomic DNA from the sorted cells was extracted using the QIAGEN DNeasy Blood and Tissue Kit. Through immunoSEQ, high-throughput TCRbeta CDR3 sequencing was done commercially, including PCR amplification with internal controls and bias correction. The authors processed their data as follows. Unique productive TCRbeta sequences were defined by CDR3 nucleotide sequence when primers matched and otherwise by CDR3 amino acid sequence together with Vbeta and Jbeta genes. A sequence counted as donor-reactive if, in CFSE-low cells, the sequence had a frequency of at least 0.01% and was expanded at least 5-fold compared with unstimulated cells. Jensen-Shannon divergence calculated on the top 100 TCRbeta sequences ranked by frequency was used to measure repertoire divergence. For any sample with multiple sequencing runs, sorting error was corrected in each run separately before the runs were pooled. Entries here come from immuneACCESS through TCRdb and include only in-frame sequences with V and J called. Some clones fail to appear in such tables; in the studies checked, an unresolved V gene covers under half of the shortfall, and the cause of the remainder is unknown. V, J and clone size are taken as reported in that table, and D and trimming were inferred from the DNA itself. Here the sample has some 15,000 clones; around 60% occur a single time. The ten largest account for around 3.5% of the sample.

The TCR originated in a human donor in good health. Sequences were obtained from Tregs from blood cultured with allogeneic cells. Here the chain combines TRBV4-2 and TRBJ2-2; a stretch of 12 junction bases matches TRBD2. The DNA is TGTGCCAGCAGCCCCCATCTAGCGGGGGGGCCCGGGGAGCTGTTTTTT. This encodes CASSPHLAGGPGELFF.